These 8 T cell receptor beta chains were sequenced from one sample in a study of shared clonotypes between healthy human individuals. Repertoires were generated with immunoSEQ multiplex PCR, while TCRdb's copy carries only in-frame clones and drops some. The table records fewer than 1 million clones, approximately 97% of them present only once. It was CD45RO-negative cells, positively selected for CCR7, that made up naive CD8 cells, with terminally differentiated effector memory CD45RA+ cells excluded. The sequenced material came from naive CD8+ T cells sorted from blood. The receptors were sampled from a young man in good health.

The chain employs TRBV15 and TRBJ2-1, with TRBD2 matching over 9 bases. The CDR3 is 14 amino acids. Per germline, CDR1 LNHNV and CDR2 YYDKDF (reference sequence). V shed 8 bases and J 6 bases; nucleotides not matched to a gene: 8. The CDR3 nucleotides read TGTGCCACCGGACTAGCGTTCTCGGGCAATGAGCAGTTCTTC. Translation gives CATGLAFSGNEQFF. Full variable domain (remainder filled in from reference TRBV15 and TRBJ2-1): DAMVIQNPRYQVTQFGKPVTLSCSQTLNHNVMYWYQQKSSQAPKLLFHYYDKDFNNEADTPDNFQSRRPNTSFCFLDIRSPGLGDTAMYLCATGLAFSGNEQFFGPGTRLTVL.

The chain links TRBV2 to TRBJ2-7; D not resolved. Between the trimmed V and J ends, which lost 0 bases and 4 bases, there was a span of 13 bases. From germline, CDR1 is SNHLY and CDR2 FYNNEI. The CDR3 contains 15 residues. The CDR3 bases are TGTGCCAGCAGTGAAGCCCCCGGCTCAATATACGAGCAGTACTTC. Translated, it gives CASSEAPGSIYEQYF.

As concerns this clone: The sample carries other DNA sequences with the same CDR3. The genes are TRBV7-7 and TRBJ2-5; D remains ambiguous. Trimming cost V 2 bases and J 0 bases, with 7 bases left between them. In germline, CDR1 is SSHAT, CDR2 FNYEAQ (reference sequence). The CDR3 has 14 residues. The CDR3: CASSLREYQETQYF. CDR3 nucleotide sequence: TGTGCCAGCAGCTTAAGAGAATACCAAGAGACCCAGTACTTC.

The chain employs TRBV6-6 and TRBJ2-1, with a weak D call TRBD2 (5 bases). The CDR3 length is 14 residues. Germline V lookup: CDR1 MNHNY, CDR2 SVGAGI (reference sequence). Trimming stripped 2 bases from V and 1 base from J, with 6 bases between. CDR3: CASSYSGSYNEQFF. As DNA, the CDR3 is TGTGCCAGCAGTTACAGCGGTTCCTACAATGAGCAGTTCTTC.

The CDR3 bases are TGTGCCAGCAGCGCCACCTCGGGGGACTATGGCTACACCTTC. Translation: CASSATSGDYGYTF. The chain is built from TRBV11-2 and TRBJ1-2, with a tentative D call TRBD1 (5 bases). The CDR3 is made up of 14 amino acids. From germline, CDR1 is SGHAT and CDR2 FQNNGV. V was shortened by 5 bases and J by 3 bases, with 13 bases between the two germline ends.

Comments on this clone: The germline gene is not matched at one end of the junction; a read error may be the cause. This chain links TRBV7-6 with TRBJ2-7; perhaps D is TRBD1 or TRBD2 (5 bases each). The CDR3 sequence is 13 residues long. Germline CDR1 reads SGHVS; CDR2 reads FNYEAQ. CDR3 coding DNA: TGTGCCACCAGCGAGGGGAGTACCCACGAGCAGTACTTC. This translates into CATSEGSTHEQYF.

The chain carries TRBV6-5 and TRBJ1-1, with 9 bases fitting TRBD1. The junction had 6 bases not matched to a gene; V was cut back by 5 bases and J by 5 bases. The length of the CDR3 is 14 residues. CDR1 is MNHEY and CDR2 is SVGAGI in the germline V gene. The CDR3 sequence is CASSKQGALTEAFF. CDR3 in DNA: TGTGCCAGCAGTAAACAGGGGGCGCTTACTGAAGCTTTCTTT.

V usage is TRBV11-2 and J usage is TRBJ2-7; no clear D gene. Trimming shortened V by 2 bases and J by 3 bases, and 8 bases separated the two germline ends. The CDR3 is made up of 13 amino acids. CDR1 and CDR2 from the germline V gene are SGHAT and FQNNGV. DNA for the CDR3: TGTGCCAGCAGCTTAACCACCGACTACGAGCAGTACTTC. It encodes CASSLTTDYEQYF.